Listed here are 7 T cell receptor beta chains from one sample, sequenced in a study of shared clonotypes between healthy human individuals. Assay: immunoSEQ multiplex PCR; the TCRdb copy retains only in-frame clones and omits some. The sample holds approximately 710,000 clones, about nine tenths seen once. The sequenced material came from memory CD8+ T cells from PBMCs. Subset in this sample: CD45RO+ cells pooled with CCR7-negative TemRA cells. The receptors come from a man aged 18 to 30 in good health. Some clones in this sample may be carry-over from other donors' samples.

This clone was observed once. The chain employs TRBV6-1 and TRBJ1-1, with TRBD1 matching over 7 bases. Looked up from germline, CDR1 is MNHNS and CDR2 is SASEGT. Losses at the gene ends were 6 bases for V and 4 bases for J; bases not matched to a gene: 5. There are 13 residues in the CDR3. This chain's CDR3 is CASRQGSSTEAFF. CDR3 sequence (DNA): TGTGCCAGCAGACAGGGGTCGAGCACTGAAGCTTTCTTT.

This clone has just a few counts. CDR3 DNA: TGTGCCAGCAGCGTGTGGCAGTCCACTATATCGAATGAGCAGTTCTTC. It specifies CASSVWQSTISNEQFF. The chain uses TRBV9 and TRBJ2-1; D gene ambiguous. The CDR3 contains 16 residues. Between the trimmed V and J ends, which lost 2 bases and 7 bases, there was a span of 19 bases. The germline V gene encodes CDR1 SGDLS and CDR2 YYNGEE.

The chain recombines TRBV7-8 with TRBJ2-1, with D perhaps matching TRBD1 or TRBD2 (5 bases each). This CDR3 is 16 amino acids long. V was clipped by 5 bases and J by 8 bases, with 22 bases between them. Germline V gives CDR1 SGHVS, CDR2 FQNEAQ. CDR3 sequence reads: CASSPRERGLLYEQFF. DNA of the CDR3: TGTGCCAGCAGCCCAAGGGAGAGGGGTTTATTGTATGAGCAGTTCTTC.

The J gene is TRBJ2-6, the V gene TRBV27; 9 bases agree with TRBD1. The CDR3 is 16 amino acids. Per the germline V gene, CDR1 is MNHEY and CDR2 is SMNVEV (reference sequence). V shed 8 bases and J 4 bases; nucleotides not matched to a gene: 9. In DNA, the CDR3 is TGTGCCAGCGGATGGACAGGGGCAGCGGGGGCCAACGTCCTGACTTTC. It specifies CASGWTGAAGANVLTF.

This sequence joins TRBV7-8 and TRBJ2-1, with 14 bases identical to TRBD2. The trim removed 5 bases at V and 6 bases at J, leaving 3 bases unmatched. The CDR3 covers 15 residues. Per the germline V gene, CDR1 is SGHVS and CDR2 is FQNEAQ. CDR3: CASSPTSGGANEQFF. CDR3 in DNA: TGTGCCAGCAGCCCGACTAGCGGGGGGGCCAATGAGCAGTTCTTC.

The chain uses TRBV10-3 and TRBJ2-3; 10 nucleotides agree with TRBD2. The V gene's germline CDR1 is ENHRY and CDR2 SYGVKD. The CDR3 has 19 amino acids. V lost 0 bases to trimming and J lost 2 bases; unmatched junction nucleotides: 11. This chain's CDR3 is CAISESKVLAGVVTDTQYF. In nucleotides, the CDR3 is TGTGCCATCAGTGAGTCGAAGGTGCTAGCGGGAGTGGTCACAGATACGCAGTATTTT.

The chain links TRBV6-1 to TRBJ2-7, with 9 bases fitting TRBD1. Losses at the gene ends were 6 bases for V and 3 bases for J; bases not matched to a gene: 6. The CDR3 totals 14 residues. Germline CDR1 is MNHNS and CDR2 is SASEGT. The CDR3, as DNA: TGTGCCAGCAGGGCCCCGGGACAGGGCTACGAGCAGTACTTC. Protein sequence: CASRAPGQGYEQYF.